The text below deals with one T cell receptor (beta chain). The antigen is not known. These data come from a study of vaccination and CD4 T cells after COVID-19. Study overall: Control cultures were supplied with a CEFX pool, an HIV-1 Nef pool, or no peptide at all. Study-level findings and limits: Convalescent patients studied were relatively few, and early post-infection timepoints were absent.

This CDR3 comprises 16 residues. Germline-derived CDR1 and CDR2 are SEHNR and FQNEAQ (reference sequence). V lost 4 bases and J 0 bases, leaving 10 bases between the germline ends. Treatment of the sample: approximately 10-day PBMC culture with coronavirus spike peptide pools or control peptides (ViraFEST assay). Peptide-pool expansion of antigen-specific T cells preceded TCR sequencing in ViraFEST. Sequencing of cultured CD4+ T cell DNA used the Oncomine TCR Beta short-read assay. TCRdb analysed the PCR reads with MiXCR anew, one entry per CDR3 protein. This sample has some 20,000 distinct CDR3 sequences, with roughly 29% found just once.

Sample: cultured CD4+ T cells from blood. This chain connects TRBV7-9 to TRBJ2-6; the D gene could be TRBD1 or TRBD2 (5 bases each). The receptor comes from a human donor with COVID-19. In DNA form, the CDR3 reads TGTGCCAGCAGCTGGGACGGGATCTCTGGGGCCAACGTCCTGACTTTC. It yields the protein CASSWDGISGANVLTF. Filled out from reference TRBV7-9 and TRBJ2-6, the complete variable domain reads DTGVSQNPRHKITKRGQNVTFRCDPISEHNRLYWYRQTLGQGPEFLTYFQNEAQLEKSRLLSDRFSAERPKGSFSTLEIQRTEQGDSAMYLCASSWDGISGANVLTFGAGSRLTVL.